This T cell receptor (beta chain) comes out of a study of beta chain features in type 1 diabetes. For the study at large: Patients shared similar age, gender and cell yields with healthy donors. Study-wide results and caveats: A greater similarity of naive, central memory and Treg TCRB repertoires was seen among patients than among healthy donors.

Every single donor gave one heparinised blood draw, and these averaged around 0.12 L. CD4+ cells of the naive, central memory, regulatory and stem cell-like memory types were sorted via CD45RO/CCR7/CD25/CD127/CD95/CD27. The CDR3 totals 16 residues. V lost 1 base to trimming and J lost 5 bases; unmatched junction nucleotides: 3. Germline CDR1 is SGHDN and CDR2 is FVKESK. In regard to this clone: The antigen is unknown.

Investigators reverse transcribed all isolated RNA, so they sequenced expressed TCRB transcripts. Measured with immunoSEQ multiplex PCR; TCRdb has only the in-frame clones, and not every one. The data hold about 900,000 clones, with about 17% observed a single time. This chain links TRBV14 with TRBJ2-3; 13 nucleotides match TRBD2. Sequenced sample: naive CD4+ T cells from blood. The TCR comes from a woman aged 18 to 35 in good health. CDR3 in amino acids: CASSQGLAGGLDTQYF. In DNA, the CDR3 is TGTGCCAGCAGCCAAGGACTAGCGGGAGGTCTAGATACGCAGTATTTT.